This TCR beta chain was sequenced during a study of Graves' ophthalmopathy and Graves' hyperthyroidism (dated by TCRdb to the late 2010s). In terms of the full investigation: Stable hyperthyroidism was defined as no progression to ophthalmopathy within 18 months of follow-up. To tell Graves' ophthalmopathy apart from Graves' hyperthyroidism, and to predict which patients would progress to ophthalmopathy, the study relied on TCR beta repertoire signatures. In total, 135 blood samples were TCR-sequenced: 40 to 45 ophthalmopathy, under 85 hyperthyroidism and approximately 17 hyperthyroidism-to-ophthalmopathy patients. To explore V-J signatures distinguishing ophthalmopathy from hyperthyroidism, a discovery set of 100 or so patients (fewer than 45 ophthalmopathy, 55 to 60 stable hyperthyroidism) was enrolled. The independent validation cohort included under 20 hyperthyroidism patients plus 17 patients who later progressed from hyperthyroidism to ophthalmopathy. T-cell repertoires of thyroid tissue and blood were compared in over 5 hyperthyroidism patients. Once sampling was done, hyperthyroidism patients were given methimazole at a starting dose of 30 mg daily, while ophthalmopathy patients were given high-dose intravenous methylprednisolone.

What the work shows at the level of the full study, not this receptor alone: In validation, the model predicted ophthalmopathy progression with 55% to 71% sensitivity and 72.22% specificity; roughly 11 predicted patients were CT-confirmed with GO in a median of around 6 months. In cross-validation, the 13-signature model distinguished ophthalmopathy from stable hyperthyroidism with almost 90% sensitivity and 81.08% specificity, and in the test set the corresponding values were roughly 78% and 74%. Most expanded thyroid clonotypes with frequency above 0.001 were also detected in blood, suggesting blood repertoires may reflect the thyroid immune response. Sample size was not predetermined statistically, and investigators were not blinded to group allocation.

Hyperthyroidism patients were newly diagnosed, with disease duration under 2 months, and aged 18 to 65 years. Patients with other autoimmune diseases, uncontrolled infections, pregnancy or lactation were excluded. Diagnosis relied on clinical symptoms, serum thyroxine, TRAb, thyroid ultrasound and orbital computed tomography. Total RNA was extracted using Trizol reagent, and RNA quality was checked on an Agilent 2100 Bioanalyzer. A word on this clonotype: Its antigen is currently not known. A much larger clone differs from this one at a single base, so this may be a read error.

For repertoire sequencing, TCR beta CDR3 regions were amplified from RNA transcripts. The first round was an RT-PCR using HTBI primers with the Qiagen OneStep RT-PCR kit, and this first round was followed by a second-round multiplex PCR, then size selection and purification. Sequencing of the libraries was carried out on an Illumina HiSeq2000 in paired-end mode with 100 bp reads. In the source study's methods: SOAPnuke was used to process the reads, removing any read that contained adapters or uncalled bases, had a mean Phred below 15, or lacked an exact match to the constant primer or identifier. High-quality paired reads were merged with COPE v1.2.5. Each unique nucleotide sequence was defined as a clonotype, and clonotypes were aligned to IMGT TRB V, D and J references with MiTCR v1.1. Analysis was restricted to V-J combinations with a frequency above 0.0001, which covered 99.2% of repertoires. For each V-J combination, a TCR clonal expansion and chaos score was defined as the ratio of F50 clonal expansion to chaos observed in the TCRdist matrix. Features were reduced by Welch's t-statistics and random forest to about a dozen V-J combinations, which fed a naive Bayes classifier. The similarity between thyroid and blood repertoires was quantified using the Morisita-Horn index. Clones were called with MiXCR by TCRdb after fastp trimmed the public reads at Q25, and only in-frame beta chains were retained. Each entry is one CDR3 protein sequence, shown with its most common DNA and genes. The V and J calls shown here were made by TCRdb, not taken from the authors' results. In all, the sample holds 560,000 or so distinct CDR3 sequences, and just under 40% of those were seen once. The ten largest clones capture about 4.6% of the sample.

Spanning cysteine to phenylalanine, the CDR3 consists of 14 amino acids. The kept DNA is CDR3 alone, 42 bases in frame from the first base. CDR1 and CDR2 were assigned from the germline V gene as KGHDR and SFDVKD. The chain employs TRBV24-1 and TRBJ1-2, with the D segment identity uncertain. The receptor's source is an adult man with Graves' hyperthyroidism. Material: peripheral blood or thyroid tissue (not recorded which). DNA sequence: TGTGCCACCAGTGATAGTCAGAATAACTATGGCCACACCTTC. The resulting protein is CATSDSQNNYGHTF.